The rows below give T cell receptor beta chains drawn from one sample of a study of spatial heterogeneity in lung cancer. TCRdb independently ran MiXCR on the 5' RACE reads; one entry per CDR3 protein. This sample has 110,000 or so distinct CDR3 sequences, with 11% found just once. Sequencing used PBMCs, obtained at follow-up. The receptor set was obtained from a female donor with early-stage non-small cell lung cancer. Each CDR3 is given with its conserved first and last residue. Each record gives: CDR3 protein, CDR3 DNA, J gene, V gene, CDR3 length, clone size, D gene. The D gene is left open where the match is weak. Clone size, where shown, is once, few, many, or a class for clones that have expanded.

CASSRIAGVRETQYF	TGTGCCAGCAGCCGAATAGCGGGAGTAAGAGAGACCCAGTACTTC	TRBJ2-5	TRBV4-2	15	few	TRBD2
CASSPPRLAGVSDTQYF	TGTGCCAGCAGTCCCCCCCGACTAGCGGGAGTTTCAGATACGCAGTATTTT	TRBJ2-3	TRBV28	17	few	TRBD2
CASSLGGLVALFF	TGTGCCAGCAGCTTAGGAGGACTAGTCGCGCTGTTTTTT	TRBJ2-2	TRBV7-2	13	few	TRBD2
CASSFAGTGVNEQFF	TGCGCCAGCAGCTTTGCCGGGACAGGGGTCAATGAGCAGTTCTTC	TRBJ2-1	TRBV5-1	15	.	TRBD1
CATGLASREQYF	TGTGCCACGGGACTAGCCTCCCGCGAGCAGTACTTC	TRBJ2-7	TRBV28	12	many	TRBD2
CASSFGLTGAGEQFF	TGTGCCAGCAGTTTCGGCCTTACGGGGGCCGGCGAGCAGTTCTTC	TRBJ2-1	TRBV28	15	few	.
CASSYSTWTSGRAIPEQFF	TGTGCCAGCAGTTACTCTACGTGGACTAGCGGGAGGGCCATCCCTGAGCAGTTCTTC	TRBJ2-1	TRBV6-6	19	.	TRBD2
CASSSAGLAGGNEQYF	TGTGCCAGCAGCTCTGCCGGACTAGCGGGAGGCAACGAGCAGTACTTC	TRBJ2-7	TRBV28	16	many	TRBD2
CASSGKGGRGSDTQYF	TGTGCCAGCAGCGGGAAGGGCGGGAGAGGTTCAGATACGCAGTATTTT	TRBJ2-3	TRBV5-4	16	few	TRBD2
CSVEAGSITGELFF	TGCAGCGTTGAAGCCGGATCTATCACCGGGGAGCTGTTTTTT	TRBJ2-2	TRBV29-1	14	many	.
CASSQYRGHQPQHF	TGTGCCAGCAGCCAATACAGGGGGCATCAGCCCCAGCATTTT	TRBJ1-5	TRBV3-1	14	many	TRBD1
CASRATGVPNEKLFF	TGTGCCAGCAGGGCTACAGGGGTGCCTAATGAAAAACTGTTTTTT	TRBJ1-4	TRBV2	15	many	TRBD1
CASSPRDGNQPQHF	TGTGCCAGCAGTCCCAGGGACGGTAATCAGCCCCAGCATTTT	TRBJ1-5	TRBV12-3/TRBV12-4	14	.	.
CASSFFGGQEKLFF	TGCGCCAGCAGCTTTTTTGGAGGTCAAGAAAAACTGTTTTTT	TRBJ1-4	TRBV5-1	14	many	.
CASSDSVTTGIGEAFF	TGCGCCAGCAGTGATTCGGTTACGACGGGAATAGGTGAAGCTTTCTTT	TRBJ1-1	TRBV10-2	16	many	.
CATSAPQGSGRAAGELFF	TGTGCCACCAGTGCCCCACAGGGTAGCGGGAGGGCCGCCGGGGAGCTGTTTTTT	TRBJ2-2	TRBV24-1	18	many	TRBD2
CSARDRGTGKSYNSPLHF	TGCAGTGCTAGAGACAGAGGGACAGGGAAATCCTATAATTCACCCCTCCACTTT	TRBJ1-6	TRBV20-1	18	few	TRBD1
CASSLSTDTQYF	TGTGCCAGCAGCCTCTCCACAGATACGCAGTATTTT	TRBJ2-3	TRBV3-1	12	many	.
CASSPAGATIGNTIYF	TGTGCCAGCAGCCCCGCGGGTGCTACGATCGGAAACACCATATATTTT	TRBJ1-3	TRBV7-2	16	.	.
CASSLISEETQYF	TGTGCCAGCAGCTTAATTTCGGAAGAGACCCAGTACTTC	TRBJ2-5	TRBV7-2	13	.	.
CASSVMARVLADTQYF	TGTGCCAGCAGCGTCATGGCGAGGGTGCTAGCAGATACGCAGTATTTT	TRBJ2-3	TRBV11-2	16	.	.
CASSESSGSVTGELFF	TGTGCCAGCAGTGAAAGTAGCGGGAGTGTGACCGGGGAGCTGTTTTTT	TRBJ2-2	TRBV2	16	many	TRBD2
CATSVRGNQPQHF	TGTGCCACCAGTGTTAGGGGCAATCAGCCCCAGCATTTT	TRBJ1-5	TRBV24-1	13	.	.
CASSVGTGLITDTQYF	TGTGCCAGCAGCGTAGGCACAGGGTTAATCACAGATACGCAGTATTTT	TRBJ2-3	TRBV9	16	few	.
CASSRTGGMGDEKLFF	TGTGCCAGCAGCCGGACAGGGGGCATGGGGGATGAAAAACTGTTTTTT	TRBJ1-4	TRBV12-3/TRBV12-4	16	.	TRBD1
CASSPTGGMNTEAFF	TGTGCCAGCAGCCCGACAGGGGGAATGAACACTGAAGCTTTCTTT	TRBJ1-1	TRBV7-2	15	few	TRBD1
CASSVSTSGWQETQYF	TGTGCCAGCAGCGTCTCGACTAGCGGGTGGCAAGAGACCCAGTACTTC	TRBJ2-5	TRBV9	16	.	TRBD2
CASRGWDGKSNQPQHF	TGTGCCAGCCGAGGATGGGACGGTAAGAGCAATCAGCCCCAGCATTTT	TRBJ1-5	TRBV10-3	16	.	.
CASSLSGDEQYF	TGTGCCAGCAGCTTATCAGGGGATGAGCAGTACTTC	TRBJ2-7	TRBV7-9	12	few	.